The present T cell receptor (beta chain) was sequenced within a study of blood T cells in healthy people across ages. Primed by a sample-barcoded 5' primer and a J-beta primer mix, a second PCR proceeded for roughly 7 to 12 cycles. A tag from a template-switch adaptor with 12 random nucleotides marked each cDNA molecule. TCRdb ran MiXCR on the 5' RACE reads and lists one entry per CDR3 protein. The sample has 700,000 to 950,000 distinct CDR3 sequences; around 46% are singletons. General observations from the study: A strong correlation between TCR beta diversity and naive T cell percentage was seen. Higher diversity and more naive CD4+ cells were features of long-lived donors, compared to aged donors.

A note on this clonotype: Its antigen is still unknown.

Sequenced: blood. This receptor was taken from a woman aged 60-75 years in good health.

CDR3 nucleotides: TGTGCCAGCAGCAGGGGTGGTGAAAAACTGTTTTTT. This encodes CASSRGGEKLFF. The chain carries TRBV7-3 and TRBJ1-4; a weak D match, TRBD1 (5 bases). CDR3 length: 12 amino acids. Trimming stripped 5 bases from V and 7 bases from J, with 8 bases between. CDR1 is SGHTA, CDR2 FQGTGA, per germline.